This T cell receptor beta chain was recorded in a study of blood T cell repertoires in COVID-19 (dated by TCRdb to 2020 to 2022). About the investigation overall: Samples covering the acute and convalescent phases of COVID-19 were provided by collaborators in the United States, Italy and Spain. The prospective study material was composed of cDNA or gDNA derived from T cells, B-cell-depleted T cells, or PBMCs. Subjects who had been exposed to COVID-19, were actively infected with it, or had recovered from it provided the deeply sampled blood TCRbeta repertoires that made up the dataset. The repertoires were made available in a free public database intended to serve as a resource for research on the immune response to SARS-CoV-2. Samples came from the ongoing ImmuneRACE study (first 160 participants) plus 1,254 subjects from 6 global collaborators. Sample metadata almost always included a de-identified subject ID, COVID-19 status, age in years and sex. Where HLA class I and class II types were available, the types were taken from metadata supplied by the sample provider, not from assay-based typing.

Turning to this clone: This clone's antigen is unknown. No clone much larger than this one lies a single base away; base qualities are absent.

Here is what the overall study found, with its caveats: Clinical and demographic metadata were provided uncurated, with the amount varying by source and participant.

The germline V gene (reference sequence) specifies MNHEY as CDR1 and SMNVEV as CDR2. The V end gives up 4 bases and the J end 0 bases, leaving 3 bases in the junction not matched to a gene. Taken from cysteine to phenylalanine, the CDR3 has 14 residues. Only the CDR3 DNA stays, 42 bases, in frame from base 1. The immunoSEQ Assay, a bias-controlled multiplex PCR, was used to amplify TCRbeta CDR3 regions from genomic DNA. As for the authors' bioinformatics: Within the assay, amplification of reference gene primers was used to estimate how many nucleated cells each sample contained. To quantify the absolute abundance of each unique TCRbeta CDR3 rearrangement, sequence reads were collapsed and filtered. Productive Simpson clonality was computed per sample as the square root of Simpson's diversity index over productive rearrangements. What TCRdb holds here is the immuneACCESS table cut down to in-frame rearrangements. Part of the clones is not present; checked against another copy, under half of the missing clones reflect an unresolved V gene, and the others are unexplained. V and J calls and clone size are given by that table; D and trimming were obtained from the DNA. This sample holds 170,000 or so clones; approximately 87% were observed only once. Approximately 12% of the sample is held by the ten biggest clonotypes.

At one collaborating source in Seattle, patients were enrolled during active infection and were followed longitudinally through the course of disease. Each collaborating institution followed its own protocols to collect whole blood in K2EDTA tubes. For TCRbeta analysis, collaborator samples were shipped as frozen whole blood, as isolated PBMCs, or as DNA extracted from either sample type. The chain is encoded by TRBV27 joined to TRBJ2-7, with 7 bases in between that match TRBD2. This clonotype was sampled from a woman in her 70s with COVID-19, enrolled during active disease. The sample comprised peripheral blood. In nucleotides, the sequence is TGTGCCAGCAGTTGGTCTAGCGGCTCCTACGAGCAGTACTTC. It translates to CASSWSSGSYEQYF.